This record concerns one T cell receptor (beta chain) sequence. The sample comes from a study of T cell responses to AZD1222 COVID-19 vaccine. Overall study: Combined were second doses at about 4 or about 12 weeks.

Trimming shortened V by 2 bases and J by 7 bases, and 18 bases separated the two germline ends. There are 16 residues in the CDR3. In germline, CDR1 is ENHRY, CDR2 SYGVKD. Profiled with immunoSEQ multiplex PCR; TCRdb holds only in-frame clones, not every one. Of about 100,000 clones listed, roughly 91% were seen once; the top ten hold roughly 1.7%. The receptor's source is an adult in good health. The chain joins TRBV10-3 to TRBJ1-5, with a tentative D call TRBD1 (5 bases). The sample in question was peripheral blood, obtained on day 0 of AZD1222 vaccination. The CDR3 DNA reads as TGTGCCATCAGTGAGAGGGGCCGTGTGGAGGGGCAGCCCCAGCATTTT. This encodes CAISERGRVEGQPQHF.